The present entry profiles one T cell receptor (beta chain) with its context. Its antigen remains unidentified. The data were obtained in a study of T cell responses to AZD1222 COVID-19 vaccine. Study-level points and caveats: Spike was spanned by vaccine-associated CD4 TCRs, with dominance at 160-218 and 743-854.

The repertoire was sequenced with immunoSEQ multiplex PCR; TCRdb's copy has only in-frame clones and lacks some. The sample shows about 110,000 clones, roughly 92% of them seen only once. Germline assignment: CDR1 SGHTA and CDR2 FQGNSA. Trimming pared 0 bases from V and 4 bases from J, leaving 15 bases between. This CDR3 spans 17 amino acids. This TCR derives from an adult who received the AZD1222 COVID-19 vaccine. The sample was peripheral blood, taken 28 days after the second AZD1222 dose. The chain combines TRBV7-2 with TRBJ2-2, with D perhaps matching TRBD1 or TRBD2 (6 bases each). The CDR3 loop is CASSLARPKGGTGELFF. The CDR3 nucleotides are TGTGCCAGCAGCTTAGCCCGGCCTAAGGGGGGCACCGGGGAGCTGTTTTTT.